This TCR beta chain was captured by sequencing in a study of lymphopenia after photon versus proton radiotherapy. Findings and caveats of the study: After the lymphocyte nadir, photon-treated repertoires showed oligoclonal expansion, especially of CD8+ Temra cells.

Profiling relied on immunoSEQ multiplex PCR, and the TCRdb table lists in-frame clones only, not all of them. Among 75,000 or so clones listed, about 86% were seen once. This clone was recorded only once. Its antigen is not known. The CDR3 is made up of 12 amino acids. V lost 6 bases and J 2 bases, leaving 8 bases between the germline ends. Per germline, CDR1 MNHEY and CDR2 SMNVEV (reference sequence). This rearrangement joins TRBV27 to TRBJ2-7, with no clear D. Specimen: peripheral blood, collected from a patient treated with proton-based radiotherapy. The source is a man in his sixties with pancreatic cancer. The CDR3 coding sequence is TGTGCCAGCAGCCCCTCCGCCTACGAGCAGTACTTC. Protein sequence: CASSPSAYEQYF.